This TCR beta chain was profiled in a study of cytomegalovirus exposure and HLA in healthy donors. Study information: One earlier analysis, a look at 150 million to 200 million T cells, found roughly 120 million unique TCR beta sequences. The study's findings and limits: The study assumed roughly uniform donor sequencing depth for presence/absence analyses. In a later analysis, TCR association rates varied by HLA locus: DRB1 most, HLA-C fewest.

To note about this clone: Antigen specificity is unknown.

From germline, CDR1 is SGHNT and CDR2 YENEEA. With V trimmed by 5 bases and J by 1 base, 7 bases remained unmatched. There are 15 residues in the CDR3. 13 Jbeta primers and 60 Vbeta primers were used for the PCR. The table came from immunoSEQ multiplex PCR; TCRdb's copy has only in-frame clones and leaves some out. With around 150,000 clones in the sample, the ten largest clones hold 2.1%. Healthy bone marrow donors made up the cohort. This receptor was taken from a man aged 25-45 years in good health and CMV-seronegative. The material sequenced was PBMCs. The chain uses TRBV11-3 and TRBJ2-7; 8 bases match TRBD1. The CDR3 bases are TGTGCCAGCAGCCCAGGGGGCCAAGGGTCCTACGAGCAGTACTTC. It yields the protein CASSPGGQGSYEQYF.